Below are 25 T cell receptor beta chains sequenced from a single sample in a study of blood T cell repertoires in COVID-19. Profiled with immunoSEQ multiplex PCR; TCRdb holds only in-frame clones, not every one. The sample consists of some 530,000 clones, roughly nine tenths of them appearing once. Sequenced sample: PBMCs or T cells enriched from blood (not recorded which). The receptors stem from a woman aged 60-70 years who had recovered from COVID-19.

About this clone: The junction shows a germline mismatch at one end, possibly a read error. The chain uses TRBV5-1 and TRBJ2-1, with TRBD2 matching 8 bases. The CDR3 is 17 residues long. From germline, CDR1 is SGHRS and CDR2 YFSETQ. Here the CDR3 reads CARSGGLRGVVYNEQFF. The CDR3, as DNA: TGCGCCCGCAGCGGGGGCCTACGGGGGGTTGTATACAATGAGCAGTTCTTC.

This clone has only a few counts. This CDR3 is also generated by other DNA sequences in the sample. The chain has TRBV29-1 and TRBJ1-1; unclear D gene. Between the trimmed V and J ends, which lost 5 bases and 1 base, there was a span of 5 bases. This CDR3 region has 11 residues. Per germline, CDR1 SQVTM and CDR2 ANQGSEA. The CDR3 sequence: CSVSRNTEAFF. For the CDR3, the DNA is TGCAGCGTTAGTAGGAACACTGAAGCTTTCTTT.

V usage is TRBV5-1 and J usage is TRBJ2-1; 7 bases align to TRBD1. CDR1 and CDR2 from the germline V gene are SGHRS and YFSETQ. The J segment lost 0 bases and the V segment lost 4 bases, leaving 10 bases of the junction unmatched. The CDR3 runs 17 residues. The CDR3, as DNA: TGCGCCAGCAGCAAAAGACAGGGTTTCAGCTCCTACAATGAGCAGTTCTTC. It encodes CASSKRQGFSSYNEQFF.

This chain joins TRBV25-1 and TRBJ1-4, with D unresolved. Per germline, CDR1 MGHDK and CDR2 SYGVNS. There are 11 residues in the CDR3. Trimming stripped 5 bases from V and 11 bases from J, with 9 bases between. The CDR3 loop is CASSINYKLFF. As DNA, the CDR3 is TGTGCCAGCAGTATAAACTATAAACTGTTTTTT.

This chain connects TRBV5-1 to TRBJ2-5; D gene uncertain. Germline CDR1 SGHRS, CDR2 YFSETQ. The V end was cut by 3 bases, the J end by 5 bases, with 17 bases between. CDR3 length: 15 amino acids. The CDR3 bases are TGCGCCAGCAGCTCGAATCTCTCCCCACAGGAGACCCAGTACTTC. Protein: CASSSNLSPQETQYF.

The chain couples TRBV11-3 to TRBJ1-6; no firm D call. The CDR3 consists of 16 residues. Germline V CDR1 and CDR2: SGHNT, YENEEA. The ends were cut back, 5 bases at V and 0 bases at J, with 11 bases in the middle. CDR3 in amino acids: CASSPLTGSYNSPLHF. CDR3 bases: TGTGCCAGCAGCCCCCTGACGGGCTCCTATAATTCACCCCTCCACTTT.

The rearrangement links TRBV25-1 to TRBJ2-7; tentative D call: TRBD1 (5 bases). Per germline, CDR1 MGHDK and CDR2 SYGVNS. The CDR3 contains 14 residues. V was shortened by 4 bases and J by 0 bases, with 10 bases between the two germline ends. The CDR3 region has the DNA TGTGCCAGCAGTGCGAGACAGAACTCCTACGAGCAGTACTTC. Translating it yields CASSARQNSYEQYF.

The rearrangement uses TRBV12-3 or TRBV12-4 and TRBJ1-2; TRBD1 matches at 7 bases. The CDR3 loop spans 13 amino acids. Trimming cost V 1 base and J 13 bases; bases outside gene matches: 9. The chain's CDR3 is CASSLGDRFLGTF. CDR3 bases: TGTGCCAGCAGTTTAGGGGACAGATTTCTGGGCACCTTC.

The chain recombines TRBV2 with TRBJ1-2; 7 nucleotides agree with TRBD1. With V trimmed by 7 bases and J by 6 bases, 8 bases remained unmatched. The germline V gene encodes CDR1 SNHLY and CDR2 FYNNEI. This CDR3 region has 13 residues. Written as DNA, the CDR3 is TGTGCCAGCAATCAAGGGCAGGGGGATGGCTACACCTTC. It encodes CASNQGQGDGYTF.

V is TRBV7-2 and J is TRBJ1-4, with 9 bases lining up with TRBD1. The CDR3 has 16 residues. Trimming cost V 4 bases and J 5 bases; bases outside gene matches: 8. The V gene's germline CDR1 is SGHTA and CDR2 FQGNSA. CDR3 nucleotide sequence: TGTGCCAGCAGCTCCCGCCCCGGGACAGGGAATGAAAAACTGTTTTTT. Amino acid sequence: CASSSRPGTGNEKLFF. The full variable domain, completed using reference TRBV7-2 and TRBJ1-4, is GAGVSQSPSNKVTEKGKDVELRCDPISGHTALYWYRQSLGQGLEFLIYFQGNSAPDKSGLPSDRFSAERTGGSVSTLTIQRTQQEDSAVYLCASSSRPGTGNEKLFFGSGTQLSVL.

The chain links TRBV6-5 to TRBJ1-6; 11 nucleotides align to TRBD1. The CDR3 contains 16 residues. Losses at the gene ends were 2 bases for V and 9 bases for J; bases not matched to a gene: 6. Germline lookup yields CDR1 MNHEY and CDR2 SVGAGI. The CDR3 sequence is CASSYGTGTGGSPLHF. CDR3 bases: TGTGCCAGCAGTTACGGAACCGGGACAGGGGGTTCACCCCTCCACTTT.

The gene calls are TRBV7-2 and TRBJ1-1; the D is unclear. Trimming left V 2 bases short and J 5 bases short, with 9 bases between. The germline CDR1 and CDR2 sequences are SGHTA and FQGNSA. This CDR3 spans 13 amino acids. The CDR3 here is CASSLQEVTEAFF. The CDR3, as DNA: TGTGCCAGCAGCTTACAGGAGGTGACTGAAGCTTTCTTT. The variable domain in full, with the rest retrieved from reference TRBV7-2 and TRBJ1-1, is GAGVSQSPSNKVTEKGKDVELRCDPISGHTALYWYRQSLGQGLEFLIYFQGNSAPDKSGLPSDRFSAERTGGSVSTLTIQRTQQEDSAVYLCASSLQEVTEAFFGQGTRLTVV.

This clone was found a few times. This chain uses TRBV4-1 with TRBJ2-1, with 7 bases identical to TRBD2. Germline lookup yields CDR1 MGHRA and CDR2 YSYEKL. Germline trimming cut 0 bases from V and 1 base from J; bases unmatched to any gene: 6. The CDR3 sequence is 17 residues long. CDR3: CASSQDLGGVSYNEQFF. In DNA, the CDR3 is TGCGCCAGCAGCCAAGATCTTGGGGGGGTTTCCTACAATGAGCAGTTCTTC.

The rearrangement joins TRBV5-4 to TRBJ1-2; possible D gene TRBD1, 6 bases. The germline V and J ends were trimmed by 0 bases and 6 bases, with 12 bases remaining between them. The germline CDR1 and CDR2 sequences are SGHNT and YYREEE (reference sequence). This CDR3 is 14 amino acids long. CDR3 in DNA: TGTGCCAGCAGCTTGGATACAGGGTATGATGGCTACACCTTC. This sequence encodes CASSLDTGYDGYTF.

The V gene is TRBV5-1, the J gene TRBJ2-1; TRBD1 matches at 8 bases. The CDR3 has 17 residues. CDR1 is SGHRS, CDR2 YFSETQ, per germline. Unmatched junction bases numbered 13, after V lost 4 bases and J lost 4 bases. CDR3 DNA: TGCGCCAGCAGCCGTCAGGACAGGGTTCGGGGATACAATGAGCAGTTCTTC. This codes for CASSRQDRVRGYNEQFF.

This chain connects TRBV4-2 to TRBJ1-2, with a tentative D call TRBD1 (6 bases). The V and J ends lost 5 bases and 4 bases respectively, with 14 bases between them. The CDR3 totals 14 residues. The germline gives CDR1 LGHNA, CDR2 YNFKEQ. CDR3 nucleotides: TGTGCCAGCAGCTCAGGGGAGGGGCCCTATGGCTACACCTTC. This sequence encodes CASSSGEGPYGYTF.

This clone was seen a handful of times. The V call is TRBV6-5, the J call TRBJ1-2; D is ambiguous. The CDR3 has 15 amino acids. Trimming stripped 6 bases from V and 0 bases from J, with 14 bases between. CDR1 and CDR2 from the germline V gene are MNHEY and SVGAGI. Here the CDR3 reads CASRRTELANYGYTF. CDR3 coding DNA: TGTGCCAGCAGAAGAACAGAGTTAGCTAACTATGGCTACACCTTC.

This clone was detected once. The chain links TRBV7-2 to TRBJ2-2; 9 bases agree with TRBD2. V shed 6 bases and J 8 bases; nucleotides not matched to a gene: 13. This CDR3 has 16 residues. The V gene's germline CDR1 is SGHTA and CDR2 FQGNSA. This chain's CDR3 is CASSFPSLAGRGELFF. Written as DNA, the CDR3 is TGTGCCAGCAGTTTCCCCTCACTAGCGGGTCGGGGGGAGCTGTTTTTT.

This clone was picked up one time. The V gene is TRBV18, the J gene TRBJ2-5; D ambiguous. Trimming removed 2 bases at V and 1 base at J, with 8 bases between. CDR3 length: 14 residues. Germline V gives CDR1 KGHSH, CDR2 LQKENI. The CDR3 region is CASSPVTLQETQYF. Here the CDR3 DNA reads TGTGCCAGCTCACCAGTGACACTCCAAGAGACCCAGTACTTC.

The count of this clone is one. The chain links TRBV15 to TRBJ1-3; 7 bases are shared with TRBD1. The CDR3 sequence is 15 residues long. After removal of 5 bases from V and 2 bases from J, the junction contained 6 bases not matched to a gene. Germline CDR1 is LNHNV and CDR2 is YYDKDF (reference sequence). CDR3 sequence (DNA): TGTGCCACCAGCGCGCGACAGGGTCCTGGAAACACCATATATTTT. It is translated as CATSARQGPGNTIYF.

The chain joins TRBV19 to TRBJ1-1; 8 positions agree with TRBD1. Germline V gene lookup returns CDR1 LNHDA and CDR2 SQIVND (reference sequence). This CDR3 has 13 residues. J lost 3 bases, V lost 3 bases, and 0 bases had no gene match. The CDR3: CASSMDRDTEAFF. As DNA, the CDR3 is TGTGCCAGTAGTATGGACAGGGACACTGAAGCTTTCTTT.

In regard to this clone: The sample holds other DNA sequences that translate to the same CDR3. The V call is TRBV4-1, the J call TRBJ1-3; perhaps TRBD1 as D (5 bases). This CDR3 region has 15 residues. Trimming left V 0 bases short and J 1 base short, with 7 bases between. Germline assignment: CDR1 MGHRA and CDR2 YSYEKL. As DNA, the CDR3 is TGCGCCAGCAGCCAAGATCGGGGGTCTGGAAACACCATATATTTT. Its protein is CASSQDRGSGNTIYF.

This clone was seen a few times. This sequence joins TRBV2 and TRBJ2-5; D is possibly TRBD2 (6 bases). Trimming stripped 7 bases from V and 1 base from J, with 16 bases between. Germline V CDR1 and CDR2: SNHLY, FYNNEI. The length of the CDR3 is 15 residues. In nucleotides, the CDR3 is TGTGCCAGCATGGGGGGTCCCCTAGGCCAAGAGACCCAGTACTTC. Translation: CASMGGPLGQETQYF.

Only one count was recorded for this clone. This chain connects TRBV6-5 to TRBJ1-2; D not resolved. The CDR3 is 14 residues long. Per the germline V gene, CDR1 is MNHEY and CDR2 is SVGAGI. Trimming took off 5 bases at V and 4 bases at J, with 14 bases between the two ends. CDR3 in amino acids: CASSRDLSAYGYTF. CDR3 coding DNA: TGTGCCAGCAGTCGGGATCTCTCAGCCTATGGCTACACCTTC.

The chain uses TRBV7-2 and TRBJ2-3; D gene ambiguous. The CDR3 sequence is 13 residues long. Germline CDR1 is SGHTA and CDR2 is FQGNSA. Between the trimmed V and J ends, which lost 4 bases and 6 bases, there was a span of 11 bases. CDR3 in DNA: TGTGCCAGCAGCTCCAGCCCGAGGGATACGCAGTATTTT. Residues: CASSSSPRDTQYF.